Reported below is one T cell receptor beta chain. The CDR3 length is 16 residues. Germline CDR1 and CDR2: SGHDT and YYEEEE. V was clipped by 4 bases and J by 4 bases, with 19 bases between them. The sample belongs to a study of blood T cell repertoires in COVID-19. Data came from immunoSEQ multiplex PCR; TCRdb stores just in-frame clones and leaves some out. The sample consists of approximately 190,000 clones, about four fifths of them appearing once. Sequenced: peripheral blood. The V gene is TRBV5-6, the J gene TRBJ2-3; D uncertain. This receptor was identified in a man in his sixties with acute or convalescent COVID-19. CDR3 loop: CASSIRGIVPSDTQYF. The CDR3 coding sequence is TGTGCCAGCAGCATCCGAGGCATAGTCCCGTCAGATACGCAGTATTTT.